The 28 T cell receptor beta chains listed next were all sequenced from one sample in a study of tumor and adjacent non-tumor tissue in lung cancer. TCRbeta libraries were built with three rounds of nested PCR, modified from ARM-PCR. From the multiplex PCR reads, TCRdb called clonotypes with MiXCR, one entry per CDR3 protein. The data contain 40,000 to 55,000 distinct CDR3 sequences, around three quarters of them singletons. No cell sorting was done before RNA was extracted from the tissue. The normal lung tissue was taken more than 3 cm from the tumor edge. The sequenced material came from distant non-tumor lung tissue. The receptors stem from a woman aged 55-70 years with non-small cell lung cancer.

The chain recombines TRBV11-2 with TRBJ2-7; TRBD1 matches at 10 bases. Looked up from germline, CDR1 is SGHAT and CDR2 is FQNNGV. CDR3 length equals 15 residues. The CDR3 nucleotides are TGTACGAGCAGCACGGGGACAGGGGCCTTTCACGAGCAGTACTTC. Encoded protein: CTSSTGTGAFHEQYF.

About this clonotype itself: Germline is not matched at one junction end, which may reflect a read error. The gene calls are TRBV6-1 and TRBJ1-1; D ambiguous. The germline V gene encodes CDR1 MNHNS and CDR2 SASEGT. This CDR3 region has 15 residues. The chain's CDR3 is CASSEAQFPNTEAFF. The CDR3 region has the DNA TGTGCCAGTAGTGAAGCGCAGTTCCCGAACACTGAAGCTTTCTTT.

A note on this clonotype: Compared with germline, one end of the junction differs, possibly owing to a read error. The chain combines TRBV6-2 or TRBV6-3 with TRBJ2-7; the D is unclear. The length of the CDR3 is 12 residues. Germline values: CDR1 MNHEY, CDR2 SVGEGT. The CDR3 spells CASSAVFYERYF. The CDR3 coding sequence is TGTGCCAGCAGTGCCGTTTTCTACGAGCGGTACTTC.

The chain employs TRBV7-2 and TRBJ2-7; 10 bases are shared with TRBD2. Germline loops: CDR1 SGHTA, CDR2 FQGNSA. The CDR3 has 15 residues. V was pared by 7 bases and J by 3 bases, with 9 bases of the junction left unmatched. The CDR3 DNA sequence: TGTGCCAGCATCCTTGGACTAGCGGCTCTCTACGAGCAGTACTTC. This codes for CASILGLAALYEQYF.

Remarks on this clonotype: A read error may account for a junction end that differs from germline. V is TRBV6-1 and J is TRBJ2-7; 10 positions agree with TRBD2. The germline V gene has CDR1 MNHNS and CDR2 SASEGT. The CDR3 loop spans 15 amino acids. The CDR3 region is CVSSEDSGGVYEQYF. In DNA form, the CDR3 reads TGTGTCAGCAGTGAAGACAGCGGGGGGGTGTACGAGCAGTACTTC.

This clonotype has at least ten counts. The CDR3 here is CASSQRDGGAYEQYF. DNA for the CDR3: TGCGCCAGCAGCCAACGGGACGGAGGGGCCTACGAGCAGTACTTC. The genes are TRBV5-1 and TRBJ2-7; D may be TRBD2 (6 bases). The CDR3 length is 15 residues. Per the germline V gene, CDR1 is SGHRS and CDR2 is YFSETQ. Trimming stripped 4 bases from V and 2 bases from J, with 16 bases between. Together with reference TRBV5-1 and TRBJ2-7, the CDR3 gives the full variable domain: KAGVTQTPRYLIKTRGQQVTLSCSPISGHRSVSWYQQTPGQGLQFLFEYFSETQRNKGNFPGRFSGRQFSNSRSEMNVSTLELGDSALYLCASSQRDGGAYEQYFGPGTRLTVT.

The chain carries TRBV4-3 and TRBJ2-3; 10 bases fit TRBD2. With V trimmed by 4 bases and J by 4 bases, 8 bases remained unmatched. This CDR3 is 16 amino acids long. Germline CDR1 LGHNA, CDR2 YSLEER. The CDR3 bases are TGCGCCAGCAGCCCATTAGCGGGAGGAGTCGCAGATACGCAGTATTTT. Its protein is CASSPLAGGVADTQYF.

There are many counts of this clonotype. The rearrangement uses TRBV28 and TRBJ2-4; D may be TRBD2 (5 bases). This CDR3 is built from 16 residues. Germline values: CDR1 MDHEN, CDR2 SYDVKM. V was clipped by 6 bases and J by 2 bases, with 17 bases between them. The CDR3 spells CASSTRTADPKNIQYF. The CDR3 DNA is TGTGCCAGCAGCACTAGGACGGCAGATCCCAAAAACATTCAGTACTTC.

As concerns this clonotype: Its ends do not fully match the called genes, so a read error is possible. The rearrangement links TRBV4-3 to TRBJ1-3; D possibly corresponds to TRBD1 (6 bases). CDR3 length: 17 amino acids. Germline V lookup: CDR1 LGHNA, CDR2 YSLEER. CDR3 DNA sequence: TGCGCCAACAGCCAAGATCCTGGGGGCATAACGGGAAACACCATATATTTT. This translates into CANSQDPGGITGNTIYF.

Note on this clonotype: It is likely a read error, because the conserved phenylalanine at the end of the CDR3 is missing. The chain is built from TRBV12-3 or TRBV12-4 and TRBJ2-1, with 7 bases lining up with TRBD2. The CDR3 is made up of 14 amino acids. Trimming took 7 bases from V and 7 from J; bases not matched to a gene: 10. The CDR3 sequence is CASKRYSGWNEQFL. Here the CDR3 DNA reads TGTGCCAGCAAACGGTATAGCGGGTGGAATGAGCAGTTCTTA.

In regard to this clonotype: One junction end does not reproduce the germline sequence, and a read error may be involved. CDR3 amino acids: CASNLSILGLAGNNGELFF. CDR3 sequence (DNA): TGTGCCAGCAATTTAAGTATTCTAGGACTAGCGGGGAACAACGGGGAGCTGTTTTTT. The chain uses TRBV12-3 or TRBV12-4 and TRBJ2-2; 12 nucleotides agree with TRBD2. The CDR3 spans 19 residues.

To note about this clonotype: The junction departs from germline at one end; a sequencing error may be responsible. The V gene is TRBV4-1, the J gene TRBJ2-7, with D perhaps TRBD2 (6 bases). CDR1 MGHRA and CDR2 YSYEKL come from the germline V gene. This CDR3 contains 13 residues. Written as DNA, the CDR3 is TGCGCCGGCAGCCGGCAGGGAGGCTACGAACAGTACTTC. Protein sequence: CAGSRQGGYEQYF.

In its sample, this clonotype was seen once. The chain joins TRBV20-1 to TRBJ1-1; 8 bases agree with TRBD1. The CDR3 extends over 17 amino acids. J lost 5 bases, V lost 6 bases, and 20 bases had no gene match. The germline CDR1 and CDR2 sequences are DFQATT and SNEGSKA (reference sequence). The CDR3, as DNA: TGCAGTGCGATTCCCGGCGGGCAGGGGGCGGATCGGACTGAAGCTTTCTTT. Residues: CSAIPGGQGADRTEAFF.

The DNA of the CDR3 is TGCAGTGCTAGAGATCTTGAGTCAGGGGACCTTTCGAGCTACACCTTC. Translating gives CSARDLESGDLSSYTF. The chain combines TRBV20-1 with TRBJ1-2; TRBD1 might be the D (6 bases). Germline values: CDR1 DFQATT, CDR2 SNEGSKA (reference sequence). Trimming left V 0 bases short and J 9 bases short, with 23 bases between. This CDR3 has 16 amino acids.

There are a few counts of this clonotype. J is TRBJ1-1 and V is TRBV18; D is possibly TRBD1 (5 bases). V was pared by 3 bases and J by 0 bases, with 14 bases between. Germline-derived CDR1 and CDR2 are KGHSH and LQKENI. The CDR3 loop spans 16 amino acids. CDR3 amino acids: CASSPPWAGMNTEAFF. In DNA, the CDR3 is TGTGCCAGCTCACCCCCCTGGGCAGGGATGAACACTGAAGCTTTCTTT.

Of note for this clonotype: One end of the junction is discordant with germline, which a read error may explain. This rearrangement joins TRBV29-1 to TRBJ1-4, with a weak D call TRBD1 (5 bases). The germline CDR1 and CDR2 sequences are SQVTM and ANQGSEA. The CDR3 contains 14 residues. CDR3 DNA: TGCAGCGCTGAAGAGTCCAGGGATAGTGAAAAACTGTTTTTT. This gives the protein CSAEESRDSEKLFF.

The J gene is TRBJ1-1, the V gene TRBV4-1, with D perhaps matching TRBD1 (6 bases). CDR3 length: 15 residues. The germline V gene has CDR1 MGHRA and CDR2 YSYEKL. V lost 1 base and J lost 6, with 15 bases in between. CDR3 in amino acids: CASSQGEGVTAEAFF. DNA of the CDR3: TGCGCCAGCAGCCAAGGAGAGGGGGTGACGGCTGAAGCTTTCTTT.

The chain recombines TRBV13 with TRBJ2-2; D possibly corresponds to TRBD1 (5 bases). The CDR3 runs 16 residues. Trimming stripped 3 bases from V and 1 base from J, with 12 bases between. Germline CDR1 PRHDT, CDR2 FYEKMQ (reference sequence). The CDR3 spells CASSLWYRRNTGELFF. The CDR3 coding sequence is TGTGCCAGCAGCTTGTGGTACAGGAGGAACACCGGGGAGCTGTTTTTT.

A note on this clonotype: A much larger clone is a single base away; this may be a read error. The chain has TRBV19 and TRBJ2-1; D may be TRBD2 (5 bases). Germline-derived CDR1 and CDR2 are LNHDA and SQIVND (reference sequence). The CDR3 extends over 15 amino acids. The CDR3 spells CASSIVGSSYNEQIF. CDR3 coding DNA: TGTGCCAGTAGTATAGTAGGGAGCTCCTACAATGAGCAGATCTTC.

On this clonotype itself: It may be a read error: a sequence one base away is much more abundant. The rearrangement uses TRBV7-9 and TRBJ2-3; D unclear. Germline V gives CDR1 SEHNR, CDR2 FQNEAQ (reference sequence). This CDR3 comprises 14 residues. The CDR3 DNA reads TGTGCCAACAGCTTAGGGTACGTGCAGGATACGCAGTATTTT. It codes for CANSLGYVQDTQYF.

The chain recombines TRBV6-2 or TRBV6-3 with TRBJ2-4, with D tentatively TRBD2 (6 bases). CDR1 and CDR2 from the germline V gene are MNHEY and SVGEGT. Trimming took 6 bases from V and 0 from J, leaving 18 bases between them. CDR3 length equals 17 residues. CDR3 in DNA: TGTGCCAGCAGACTAGGGGAGGTGAGGACAGCCAAAAACATTCAGTACTTC. It is translated as CASRLGEVRTAKNIQYF.

On this clonotype: At one end, the junction sequence differs from germline, possibly due to a read error. The rearrangement joins TRBV5-4 to TRBJ2-7, with D perhaps TRBD2 (5 bases). This CDR3 spans 14 amino acids. Germline CDR1 is SGHNT and CDR2 is YYREEE (reference sequence). The CDR3: CAISSLGSSYEQYF. The CDR3 DNA sequence: TGTGCCATCAGCTCCCTAGGGAGCTCCTACGAGCAGTACTTC.

The chain carries TRBV4-1 and TRBJ1-5; the match to TRBD1 covers 8 bases. Germline values: CDR1 MGHRA, CDR2 YSYEKL. The CDR3 runs to 15 residues. J was trimmed by 5 bases and V by 3 bases; bases with no gene match: 6. The CDR3 spells CASSHGQGNHQPQHF. Written as DNA, the CDR3 is TGCGCCAGCAGCCATGGACAGGGCAACCATCAGCCCCAGCATTTT.

At least ten counts were recorded for this clonotype. V and J are TRBV28 and TRBJ2-2; the match to TRBD2 covers 10 bases. The germline gives CDR1 MDHEN, CDR2 SYDVKM. This CDR3 has 18 residues. With V trimmed by 4 bases and J by 1 base, 9 bases remained unmatched. The CDR3 protein is CASSSLGLAERNTGELFF. The CDR3 region has the DNA TGTGCCAGCAGTTCTCTTGGACTAGCGGAAAGGAACACCGGGGAGCTGTTTTTT.

Sample share makes this clonotype medium-sized (0.01 to 0.1%). V gene TRBV29-1 combines with J gene TRBJ2-7; 12 nucleotides match TRBD1. J gave up 3 bases and V 8 bases, and 23 bases lay outside the gene matches. This CDR3 is 19 amino acids long. The germline gives CDR1 SQVTM, CDR2 ANQGSEA. The CDR3 DNA reads as TGCAGCCATTTATCCTCCTCCTCCCCGGGACAGGGGGCCTTCTACGAGCAGTACTTC. It is translated as CSHLSSSSPGQGAFYEQYF.

Regarding this clonotype: Germline is not matched at one junction end, which may reflect a read error. The gene calls are TRBV5-4 and TRBJ2-2; D is perhaps TRBD1 (7 bases). Germline V lookup: CDR1 SGHNT, CDR2 YYREEE (reference sequence). The CDR3 has 16 amino acids. The DNA of the CDR3 is TGTGTCAGCAGCCCGCGTTCGGACAGGTTAAGCGGGCAGCTGTTTTTT. It encodes CVSSPRSDRLSGQLFF.

On this clonotype itself: In this CDR3 the conserved last residue, phenylalanine or tryptophan, is missing, so a read error is likely. J is TRBJ1-6 and V is TRBV6-2 or TRBV6-3; TRBD1 aligns across 7 bases. Germline-derived CDR1 and CDR2 are MNHEY and SVGEGT. The CDR3 runs 14 residues. The CDR3 here is CASTYRGSGSPLHS. The CDR3 DNA is TGTGCCAGCACTTACAGGGGTTCTGGTTCACCCCTCCACTCT.

The chain employs TRBV6-5 and TRBJ1-5; no definite D call. The CDR3 length is 14 residues. The ends were cut back, 9 bases at V and 3 bases at J, with 15 bases in the middle. Per the germline V gene, CDR1 is MNHEY and CDR2 is SVGAGI. The DNA of the CDR3 is TGTGCCAGTCGTTACTCCAGTTTCAATCAGCCCCAGCATTTT. Amino acid sequence: CASRYSSFNQPQHF.